This T cell receptor beta chain was sequenced in a study of T-cell reconstitution after alpha-beta-depleted transplantation in children. Molecular barcoding with unique molecular identifiers was used for the TCRbeta library. One entry per CDR3 protein, called by TCRdb with MiXCR from the PCR reads. The sample has about 490,000 distinct CDR3 sequences; 10% are singletons. Concerning this clonotype itself: What it recognizes is unknown.

Whole-study results and caveats: Fresh T-cell production supplied most of the T-cell counts and diversity seen one year after transplant. Approximately two months post-transplant, alpha-beta T cells reportedly originated from several hundred expanded graft clones. Certain patients had high TCRbeta diversity at day 60, and it came from recipient T cells and thymic progenitors that survived.

The germline V gene has CDR1 MGHRA and CDR2 YSYEKL. The V gene lost 1 base and the J gene lost 0 bases, with 9 bases spanning the gap. This CDR3 has 15 amino acids. Sequencing used PBMCs, obtained before TCRalphabeta/CD19-depleted stem cell transplant. This clonotype was sampled from a child younger than 10 with inherited bone marrow failure, due to receive a stem cell transplant. The chain uses TRBV4-1 and TRBJ1-1, with no clear D. The DNA of the CDR3 is TGCGCCAGCAGCCAAGGTCGGGATATGAACACTGAAGCTTTCTTT. This encodes CASSQGRDMNTEAFF.